What follows are 10 T cell receptor beta chains derived from one specimen sequenced in a study of cytomegalovirus exposure and HLA in healthy donors. Both 60 Vbeta primers and 13 Jbeta primers went into the PCR. Here immunoSEQ multiplex PCR was the method, and the copy in TCRdb shows in-frame clones only, minus some. The sample includes around 90,000 clones, more than 60% of them seen just once. The specimen was PBMCs. The receptors derive from a man aged 25 to 45 in good health and CMV-seronegative.

The DNA for the CDR3 is TGTGCCAGCAGCGTAGCCCCCGACACCTACTATGGCTACACCTTC. Translated: CASSVAPDTYYGYTF. The chain is built from TRBV9 and TRBJ1-2; D is unclear. The V end was cut by 0 bases, the J end by 3 bases, with 12 bases between. The CDR3 runs 15 residues. The germline CDR1 and CDR2 sequences are SGDLS and YYNGEE.

This rearrangement joins TRBV14 to TRBJ1-2; D perhaps matches TRBD1 (5 bases). Germline CDR1 is SGHDN and CDR2 is FVKESK. CDR3 length: 18 residues. V lost 0 bases and J lost 2, with 19 bases in between. The DNA of the CDR3 is TGTGCCAGCAGCCAAGAAATTACAGGCGAACCTTTAAACTATGGCTACACCTTC. Amino acids: CASSQEITGEPLNYGYTF.

The chain recombines TRBV19 with TRBJ2-7, with 8 bases lining up with TRBD2. The CDR3 runs to 14 residues. The V and J ends lost 7 bases and 2 bases, in that order; junction bases with no gene match: 7. Germline V gives CDR1 LNHDA, CDR2 SQIVND (reference sequence). CDR3 region: CASMPFGGAYEQYF. The CDR3 DNA is TGTGCCAGTATGCCCTTCGGGGGGGCCTACGAGCAGTACTTC.

This rearrangement joins TRBV5-8 to TRBJ2-5; the D is unclear. The DNA end lines up better with TRBJ2-7; the J call may be wrong. The CDR3 totals 13 residues. Germline V gene data show CDR1 as SGHTS and CDR2 as YDEGEE. The CDR3 DNA reads TGTGCCAGCAGCTTGGATATGACTTACGAGCAGTACTTC. This translates into CASSLDMTYEQYF.

The chain combines TRBV30 with TRBJ2-3; TRBD2 aligns across 13 bases. There are 16 residues in the CDR3. V was clipped by 0 bases and J by 1 base; unmatched bases: 1. CDR1 and CDR2 from the germline V gene are GTSNPN and SVGIG (reference sequence). The CDR3 DNA follows: TGTGCCTGGAGTGTACTAGCGGGGGGGCGCACAGATACGCAGTATTTT. Protein: CAWSVLAGGRTDTQYF.

This rearrangement joins TRBV6-6 to TRBJ2-7; perhaps TRBD1 as D (6 bases). The germline CDR1 and CDR2 sequences are MNHNY and SVGAGI (reference sequence). Trimming pared 5 bases from V and 4 bases from J, leaving 12 bases between. The CDR3 spans 13 residues. CDR3 DNA: TGTGCCAGCAGTACTGGACAGCCATACGAGCAGTACTTC. It encodes CASSTGQPYEQYF.

The gene calls are TRBV19 and TRBJ1-6; 8 bases agree with TRBD1. The length of the CDR3 is 13 residues. V was pared by 9 bases and J by 8 bases, with 6 bases of the junction left unmatched. Germline V gene lookup returns CDR1 LNHDA and CDR2 SQIVND (reference sequence). The CDR3 reads CASKDRADSPLHF. The CDR3 nucleotides read TGTGCCAGCAAGGACAGGGCAGATTCACCCCTCCACTTT.

About this clone: Other DNA sequences in the same sample also yield this CDR3. This chain uses TRBV29-1 with TRBJ1-1; D might be TRBD1 (6 bases). The CDR3 covers 12 residues. Germline V gene lookup returns CDR1 SQVTM and CDR2 ANQGSEA. V lost 4 bases, J lost 4 bases, and 10 bases lay in between. The CDR3 coding sequence is TGCAGCGTTGGGGGGCGGTTCACTGAAGCTTTCTTT. Amino acid sequence: CSVGGRFTEAFF.

The rearrangement joins TRBV6-6 to TRBJ1-1; 10 bases align to TRBD1. Germline V lookup: CDR1 MNHNY, CDR2 SVGAGI (reference sequence). The CDR3 extends over 14 amino acids. The V and J ends lost 5 bases and 5 bases, in that order; junction bases with no gene match: 5. The CDR3 loop is CASSATGGGTEAFF. In DNA, the CDR3 is TGTGCCAGCAGTGCGACAGGGGGCGGGACTGAAGCTTTCTTT.

A single count supports this clone. The chain joins TRBV27 to TRBJ1-5; 7 positions agree with TRBD1. This CDR3 is built from 14 residues. V lost 8 bases, J lost 1 base, and 5 bases stayed unmatched. Germline V CDR1 and CDR2: MNHEY, SMNVEV (reference sequence). CDR3 amino acids: CASGAGQSNQPQHF. As DNA, the CDR3 is TGTGCCAGCGGGGCGGGACAGAGCAATCAGCCCCAGCATTTT.